A single sample is the source of the 27 T cell receptor beta chains below, sequenced in a study of CD8 T cells in ankylosing spondylitis. TCRdb passed the 5' RACE reads through MiXCR, listing each CDR3 protein once. Of under 450,000 distinct CDR3 sequences in the sample, 20% to 25% were seen once. Sequencing was done on a sample of blood, either unsorted or a sorted T cell fraction (not recorded which). These receptors came from a male donor with ankylosing spondylitis or in good health (not recorded which).

This clonotype was counted only a few times. The chain joins TRBV7-9 to TRBJ1-4, with 7 bases identical to TRBD1. The J segment lost 2 bases and the V segment lost 5 bases, leaving 5 bases of the junction unmatched. The CDR3 runs to 15 residues. In germline, CDR1 is SEHNR, CDR2 FQNEAQ (reference sequence). The CDR3 nucleotides are TGTGCCAGCAGCGACCGGGACAGTACTAATGAAAAACTGTTTTTT. This gives the protein CASSDRDSTNEKLFF.

The chain has TRBV7-9 and TRBJ2-3; no firm D call. This CDR3 has 14 amino acids. V lost 2 bases and J lost 4, with 10 bases in between. The germline V gene encodes CDR1 SEHNR and CDR2 FQNEAQ (reference sequence). The CDR3 reads CASSLLTVADTQYF. In DNA form, the CDR3 reads TGTGCCAGCAGCTTATTAACGGTGGCAGATACGCAGTATTTT.

This clonotype appeared a few times. The rearrangement links TRBV10-3 to TRBJ2-5; the match to TRBD2 covers 7 bases. This CDR3 spans 16 amino acids. Trimming at V came to 3 bases and at J to 0 bases, leaving 7 bases not matched to a gene. Looked up from germline, CDR1 is ENHRY and CDR2 is SYGVKD. The DNA of the CDR3 is TGTGCCATCAGTGAAGGTGGGGGGGGGTACCAAGAGACCCAGTACTTC. Its translation: CAISEGGGGYQETQYF.

The CDR3 spells CASSSRGTSGGASQETQYF. The CDR3 DNA reads as TGTGCCAGCAGCTCCCGCGGGACTAGCGGGGGGGCAAGTCAAGAGACCCAGTACTTC. This chain uses TRBV11-2 with TRBJ2-5; 16 nucleotides match TRBD2. Looked up from germline, CDR1 is SGHAT and CDR2 is FQNNGV. V lost 4 bases and J lost 2; bases outside the gene matches: 10. The CDR3 covers 19 residues.

This clonotype has just a few counts. The gene calls are TRBV7-9 and TRBJ1-5; 9 nucleotides agree with TRBD1. The V gene end was trimmed by 5 bases and the J gene end by 2 bases; junction bases not matched to a gene: 7. The V gene's germline CDR1 is SEHNR and CDR2 FQNEAQ (reference sequence). The CDR3 has 16 residues. The CDR3 is CASSPPGQGRNQPQHF. CDR3 nucleotide sequence: TGTGCCAGCAGCCCCCCGGGACAGGGCCGCAATCAGCCCCAGCATTTT.

There are a few counts of this clonotype. V gene TRBV29-1 combines with J gene TRBJ2-1; 7 bases fit TRBD2. Unmatched junction bases numbered 16, after V lost 4 bases and J lost 4 bases. The CDR3 is made up of 17 amino acids. Germline V gene data show CDR1 as SQVTM and CDR2 as ANQGSEA. DNA of the CDR3: TGCAGCGTTGTGAGTCCCCTGGGGGACTACCCTTACAATGAGCAGTTCTTC. It codes for CSVVSPLGDYPYNEQFF.

The CDR3 protein is CASNLAMATNEQFF. In DNA form, the CDR3 reads TGTGCCAGCAACCTAGCGATGGCCACCAATGAGCAGTTCTTC. The chain links TRBV12-3 or TRBV12-4 to TRBJ2-1; TRBD2 might be the D (6 bases). The CDR3 runs to 14 residues. Trimming shortened V by 7 bases and J by 6 bases, and 16 bases separated the two germline ends.

Only a few counts were recorded for this clonotype. The rearrangement links TRBV20-1 to TRBJ2-3; 11 bases are a match to TRBD2. V was clipped by 5 bases and J by 5 bases; unmatched bases: 9. The CDR3 runs 15 residues. CDR1 is DFQATT, CDR2 SNEGSKA, per germline (reference sequence). For the CDR3, the DNA is TGCAGTGCTCCCGTGGTACTAGCGGGGGAAGATACGCAGTATTTT. Its protein is CSAPVVLAGEDTQYF.

The chain links TRBV12-3 or TRBV12-4 to TRBJ2-1, with 12 bases that match TRBD2. The CDR3 totals 16 residues. Unmatched junction bases numbered 8, after V lost 4 bases and J lost 7 bases. The CDR3 protein is CASSSPSGTSGNEQFF. The CDR3, as DNA: TGTGCCAGCAGTTCCCCGAGTGGGACTAGCGGGAATGAGCAGTTCTTC.

The sample holds a few counts of this clonotype. The chain recombines TRBV6-5 with TRBJ2-3, with 10 bases identical to TRBD2. The CDR3 contains 18 residues. V dropped 2 bases and J dropped 0; count of bases not matched to a gene: 8. Germline CDR1 MNHEY, CDR2 SVGAGI. The chain's CDR3 is CASSYGRLAGESTDTQYF. The CDR3 DNA is TGTGCCAGCAGTTACGGAAGGCTAGCGGGAGAGAGCACAGATACGCAGTATTTT.

This clonotype was seen a few times. The chain is built from TRBV24-1 and TRBJ2-1; tentative D call: TRBD2 (6 bases). The CDR3 is made up of 15 amino acids. V lost 3 bases and J 3 bases, leaving 11 bases between the germline ends. The germline gives CDR1 KGHDR, CDR2 SFDVKD. The CDR3: CATSDRAGIYNEQFF. The CDR3 DNA is TGTGCCACCAGTGATAGGGCGGGGATCTACAATGAGCAGTTCTTC.

This clonotype was seen a few times. DNA of the CDR3: TGCGCCAGCCAGGGCGGGTATGGCTACACCTTC. Its translation: CASQGGYGYTF. The J gene is TRBJ1-2, the V gene TRBV5-1; a weak D match, TRBD1 (5 bases). V lost 7 bases, J lost 5 bases, and 9 bases lay in between. CDR1 and CDR2 (germline): SGHRS, YFSETQ. The CDR3 has 11 residues. The variable domain in full, completed from reference TRBV5-1 and TRBJ1-2, reads KAGVTQTPRYLIKTRGQQVTLSCSPISGHRSVSWYQQTPGQGLQFLFEYFSETQRNKGNFPGRFSGRQFSNSRSEMNVSTLELGDSALYLCASQGGYGYTFGSGTRLTVV.

This clonotype came up a few times. V usage is TRBV6-1 and J usage is TRBJ2-3, with D uncertain. Germline CDR1 MNHNS, CDR2 SASEGT. V was trimmed by 6 bases and J by 13 bases, leaving 11 bases between them. CDR3 size: 10 residues. CDR3 loop: CASSDDLEYF. CDR3 coding DNA: TGTGCCAGCAGCGATGATCTGGAGTATTTT.

This clonotype turned up a few times. J is TRBJ1-1 and V is TRBV7-9; 9 positions agree with TRBD1. The germline V gene has CDR1 SEHNR and CDR2 FQNEAQ (reference sequence). This CDR3 is built from 15 residues. Unmatched junction bases numbered 8, after V lost 5 bases and J lost 4 bases. The CDR3: CASSPRTGVRTEAFF. The CDR3, as DNA: TGTGCCAGCAGCCCTCGGACAGGGGTGCGCACTGAAGCTTTCTTT.

A few counts support this clonotype. The chain joins TRBV7-9 to TRBJ2-7; tentative D call: TRBD1 (6 bases). V was shortened by 2 bases and J by 2 bases, with 19 bases between the two germline ends. This CDR3 is built from 17 residues. Per the germline V gene, CDR1 is SEHNR and CDR2 is FQNEAQ (reference sequence). CDR3 residues: CASSLLGTGPFPYEQYF. The CDR3 region has the DNA TGTGCCAGCAGCTTATTGGGCACAGGGCCGTTCCCCTACGAGCAGTACTTC.

This clonotype was detected a few times. The genes are TRBV25-1 and TRBJ2-1; a possible D gene is TRBD2 (6 bases). This CDR3 is 18 amino acids long. Germline V gives CDR1 MGHDK, CDR2 SYGVNS. Between the trimmed V and J ends, which lost 0 bases and 2 bases, there was a span of 17 bases. CDR3 protein: CASSEYNLGGKPYNEQFF. The CDR3 region has the DNA TGTGCCAGCAGTGAATATAACCTTGGGGGGAAACCCTACAATGAGCAGTTCTTC.

This clonotype has a single count. V usage is TRBV27 and J usage is TRBJ2-7; D uncertain. The germline V gene encodes CDR1 MNHEY and CDR2 SMNVEV (reference sequence). V lost 2 bases and J 3 bases, leaving 11 bases between the germline ends. The CDR3 extends over 14 amino acids. CDR3 sequence (DNA): TGTGCCAGCAGTTTAGCCCCCACGAACTACGAGCAGTACTTC. It translates to CASSLAPTNYEQYF.

The chain carries TRBV5-1 and TRBJ2-3; perhaps TRBD1 as D (5 bases). The CDR3 has 15 amino acids. Trimming left V 0 bases short and J 4 bases short, with 12 bases between. Germline CDR1 reads SGHRS; CDR2 reads YFSETQ. This CDR3 reads CASSLGTTGSDTQYF. The CDR3, as DNA: TGCGCCAGCAGCTTGGGCACCACAGGTTCAGATACGCAGTATTTT.

The chain has TRBV5-6 and TRBJ2-5; 9 nucleotides agree with TRBD1. Germline V gives CDR1 SGHDT, CDR2 YYEEEE. This CDR3 spans 16 amino acids. J lost 5 bases, V lost 4 bases, and 12 bases had no gene match. The CDR3 DNA is TGTGCCAGCAGCCTAGGTGGGGGGACAGGGTTCGAGACCCAGTACTTC. This gives the protein CASSLGGGTGFETQYF.

This clonotype has more than one count but fewer than ten. DNA of the CDR3: TGCGCCAGCAGTGAGGCTAGCGTCACAGATACGCAGTATTTT. Translating gives CASSEASVTDTQYF. This chain connects TRBV4-1 to TRBJ2-3; TRBD2 is a possible D gene (6 bases). V shed 6 bases and J shed 2 bases, with 12 bases lying between them. CDR3 length: 14 amino acids. Germline V gene data show CDR1 as MGHRA and CDR2 as YSYEKL.

The J gene is TRBJ2-3, the V gene TRBV10-3; D is unclear. The CDR3 has 15 residues. V lost 0 bases, J lost 6 bases, and 13 bases lay in between. Germline V CDR1 and CDR2: ENHRY, SYGVKD. The CDR3 is CAISESLAPADTQYF. The CDR3 bases are TGTGCCATCAGTGAGTCGTTAGCCCCCGCGGATACGCAGTATTTT.

There are a few counts of this clonotype. This rearrangement joins TRBV6-1 to TRBJ2-2; TRBD2 agrees at 11 bases. V shed 4 bases, J shed 6 bases, and the junction held 13 bases outside the gene matches. The V gene's germline CDR1 is MNHNS and CDR2 SASEGT. The CDR3 consists of 18 residues. DNA for the CDR3: TGTGCCAGCAGTGGCCGACTAGCGGGGCGGAGGCCGCCCGGGGAGCTGTTTTTT. Translation: CASSGRLAGRRPPGELFF.

Comment on this clonotype: This may be a read error, as it is one base from a much larger clone. V and J are TRBV10-3 and TRBJ2-1; D might be TRBD2 (5 bases). The CDR3 is 13 residues long. V was pared by 3 bases and J by 3 bases, with 6 bases between. CDR1 and CDR2 from the germline V gene are ENHRY and SYGVKD. The CDR3 region has the DNA TGTGCCATCAGTGACGGGAACTACAATGAGCAGTTCTTC. Translating it yields CAISDGNYNEQFF.

The sample holds a few counts of this clonotype. The J gene is TRBJ2-1, the V gene TRBV12-3 or TRBV12-4; 7 nucleotides match TRBD1. The CDR3 is 15 residues long. The V segment lost 6 bases and the J segment 1 base; nucleotides outside the gene matches: 6. CDR3 loop: CASSFTGESYNEQFF. The CDR3 region has the DNA TGTGCCAGCAGCTTTACAGGGGAGTCCTACAATGAGCAGTTCTTC.

V is TRBV28 and J is TRBJ2-7; D possibly corresponds to TRBD1 (6 bases). Trimming removed 3 bases from V and 1 base from J, with 10 bases in between. The CDR3 sequence is 14 residues long. Germline V CDR1 and CDR2: MDHEN, SYDVKM. CDR3 coding DNA: TGTGCCAGCAGTTTTACCGGGACATCCTACGAGCAGTACTTC. Protein: CASSFTGTSYEQYF. Full variable domain (missing parts from reference TRBV28 and TRBJ2-7): DVKVTQSSRYLVKRTGEKVFLECVQDMDHENMFWYRQDPGLGLRLIYFSYDVKMKEKGDIPEGYSVSREKKERFSLILESASTNQTSMYLCASSFTGTSYEQYFGPGTRLTVT.

The J gene is TRBJ1-1, the V gene TRBV6-5, with D perhaps TRBD1 (5 bases). Trimming left V 0 bases short and J 1 base short, with 12 bases between. CDR3 length equals 16 residues. Per the germline V gene, CDR1 is MNHEY and CDR2 is SVGAGI. CDR3 nucleotides: TGTGCCAGCAGTTACTCGAGGTCTACAGGGAACACTGAAGCTTTCTTT. As protein: CASSYSRSTGNTEAFF.

The J gene is TRBJ2-3, the V gene TRBV18; 10 positions agree with TRBD2. The germline CDR1 and CDR2 sequences are KGHSH and LQKENI. The CDR3 runs 16 residues. The junction had 12 bases not matched to a gene; V was cut back by 4 bases and J by 8 bases. The CDR3 coding sequence is TGTGCCAGCTCACAACCGGGACTAGCGAAAGGCGGTACGCAGTATTTT. It codes for CASSQPGLAKGGTQYF.